Only one count was recorded for the clone carrying this T cell receptor (beta chain). CDR3 length equals 12 residues. With 0 bases removed from V and 8 bases from J, the gap between germline ends came to 5 bases. Germline lookup yields CDR1 LNHNV and CDR2 YYDKDF (reference sequence). Seattle participants joined during active infection and were tracked over time. The data were obtained in a study of blood T cell repertoires in COVID-19. In the study overall: COVID-19 samples from acute and convalescent phases originated in the United States, Italy and Spain.

The protocol was immunoSEQ multiplex PCR, while the TCRdb copy is restricted to in-frame clones and leaves out a portion. The sample carries about 99,000 clones, roughly 79% recorded once. What was sequenced was peripheral blood. This TCR came from a man of 80 years or more with COVID-19, enrolled during active disease. The chain recombines TRBV15 with TRBJ1-3; D uncertain. CDR3: CATSRDRYTIYF. For the CDR3, the DNA is TGTGCCACCAGCAGAGACAGATACACCATATATTTT.